The subject of this entry is one T cell receptor (beta chain). Its antigen is undetermined. These data belong to a study of cytomegalovirus exposure and HLA in healthy donors. General observations from the study: It was taken for granted in presence/absence analyses that sequencing depth across donors was roughly uniform. Later genetic work tied a missense DCLRE1C variant to beta-chain V and J trimming. According to an earlier analysis, most TCR beta V segments yielded productive rearrangements about 90% or about 30% of the time.

Amplification used 60 Vbeta primers and 13 Jbeta primers. The method was immunoSEQ multiplex PCR; TCRdb's version includes in-frame clones alone and lacks a portion of them. In the table there are roughly 200,000 clones, around 85% of which are singletons. V was clipped by 4 bases and J by 1 base; unmatched bases: 2. The CDR3 is made up of 15 amino acids. Per the germline V gene, CDR1 is SGDLS and CDR2 is YYNGEE. This chain connects TRBV9 to TRBJ2-5; TRBD2 agrees at 12 bases. Specimen: PBMCs. The sequence was collected from a man between 45 and 60 years old in good health and CMV-seronegative. The CDR3 DNA reads TGTGCCAGCAGCCCGGGACTAGCGGGCCAAGAGACCCAGTACTTC. Translation: CASSPGLAGQETQYF.